The 24 T cell receptor beta chains presented below share a single source sample, sequenced in a study of molecular identifiers for immune sequencing clone quantification. TCRdb independently ran MiXCR on the PCR reads; one entry per CDR3 protein. Among fewer than 350,000 distinct CDR3 sequences listed, about 20% were seen once. The sample taken for sequencing was naive CD8+ T cells from blood, with Jurkat cell RNA spiked in. Subset described: FACS-sorted CD8+CD4-CCR7+CD45RA+ naive T cells. These receptors were collected from a human donor in good health. Some libraries in this study had Jurkat cell RNA spiked in.

This clonotype was found many times. The V call is TRBV4-1, the J call TRBJ1-1; D not certain. V lost 4 bases to trimming and J lost 10 bases, with 19 bases between them. In germline, CDR1 is MGHRA, CDR2 YSYEKL. This CDR3 contains 14 residues. The DNA of the CDR3 is TGCGCCAGCAGCCCCCCCACCGTTAATGGCGGAGCTTTCTTT. Translation gives CASSPPTVNGGAFF.

In this sample, this clonotype turned up many times. J is TRBJ1-1 and V is TRBV5-1; D uncertain. This CDR3 region has 19 residues. The ends were cut back, 3 bases at V and 1 base at J, with 25 bases in the middle. Germline V gene lookup returns CDR1 SGHRS and CDR2 YFSETQ. The CDR3 reads CASSSLTSLAGGENTEAFF. CDR3 DNA sequence: TGCGCCAGCAGCTCCCTGACATCCCTGGCGGGCGGAGAGAACACTGAAGCTTTCTTT. The full variable domain, with the rest looked up from reference TRBV5-1 and TRBJ1-1, is KAGVTQTPRYLIKTRGQQVTLSCSPISGHRSVSWYQQTPGQGLQFLFEYFSETQRNKGNFPGRFSGRQFSNSRSEMNVSTLELGDSALYLCASSSLTSLAGGENTEAFFGQGTRLTVV.

The J gene is TRBJ1-6, the V gene TRBV19; perhaps TRBD1 as D (5 bases). V was clipped by 5 bases and J by 4 bases, with 12 bases between them. Germline V gene lookup returns CDR1 LNHDA and CDR2 SQIVND (reference sequence). This CDR3 has 15 residues. The CDR3 nucleotides read TGTGCCAGTAGTGTCTACGACAGTTATAATTCACCCCTCCACTTT. This encodes CASSVYDSYNSPLHF. The full variable domain, in which reference TRBV19 and TRBJ1-6 provide the parts outside the CDR3, is DGGITQSPKYLFRKEGQNVTLSCEQNLNHDAMYWYRQDPGQGLRLIYYSQIVNDFQKGDIAEGYSVSREKKESFPLTVTSAQKNPTAFYLCASSVYDSYNSPLHFGNGTRLTVT.

In its sample, this clonotype was seen a few times. The V and J genes are TRBV28 and TRBJ2-3, with D perhaps being TRBD1 or TRBD2 (5 bases each). Germline CDR1 reads MDHEN; CDR2 reads SYDVKM. V was cut by 6 bases and J by 7 bases, with 20 bases left in between. CDR3 length equals 15 residues. CDR3 loop: CASRFRDENSYTQYF. Here the CDR3 DNA reads TGTGCCAGCAGGTTCCGGGACGAGAACAGTTATACGCAGTATTTT.

As concerns this clonotype: A much larger clone lies one base from this, so it may be a read error. This rearrangement joins TRBV20-1 to TRBJ2-7; D perhaps matches TRBD1 (6 bases). From germline, CDR1 is DFQATT and CDR2 SNEGSKA (reference sequence). The CDR3 length is 15 residues. Between the trimmed V and J ends, which lost 7 bases and 4 bases, there was a span of 23 bases. CDR3 in DNA: TGCAGTGGTAGGGGGTTCGTACATGTGGGGTACGAGCAGTACTTC. Translated, it gives CSGRGFVHVGYEQYF.

This clonotype has ten or more counts. The chain combines TRBV6-1 with TRBJ2-7, with D tentatively TRBD1 or TRBD2 (5 bases each). The V end was cut by 1 base, the J end by 4 bases, with 17 bases between. CDR1 MNHNS and CDR2 SASEGT come from the germline V gene. The CDR3 has 16 residues. The CDR3 reads CASSEDMGAGLYEQYF. CDR3 in DNA: TGTGCCAGCAGTGAAGATATGGGAGCAGGGCTGTACGAGCAGTACTTC.

This clonotype was found many times. The V call is TRBV27, the J call TRBJ2-7, with D unclear. V was shortened by 6 bases and J by 4 bases, with 10 bases between the two germline ends. The CDR3 extends over 12 amino acids. Germline V gene lookup returns CDR1 MNHEY and CDR2 SMNVEV (reference sequence). The CDR3 is CASSGTAYEQYF. The CDR3 DNA follows: TGTGCCAGCAGCGGAACCGCATACGAGCAGTACTTC.

This clonotype was counted at least ten times. The CDR3 spells CASNPSSYNEQFF. CDR3 nucleotide sequence: TGTGCCAGCAACCCGAGCTCCTACAATGAGCAGTTCTTC. The rearrangement joins TRBV2 to TRBJ2-1; D gene unclear. Trimming took off 7 bases at V and 0 bases at J, with 7 bases between the two ends. The CDR3 covers 13 residues. Germline V gene lookup returns CDR1 SNHLY and CDR2 FYNNEI. The full variable domain, in which reference TRBV2 and TRBJ2-1 provide the parts outside the CDR3, is EPEVTQTPSHQVTQMGQEVILRCVPISNHLYFYWYRQILGQKVEFLVSFYNNEISEKSEIFDDQFSVERPDGSNFTLKIRSTKLEDSAMYFCASNPSSYNEQFFGPGTRLTVL.

As to this clonotype: A much larger clone differs by one base, so this may be a read error. Because the CDR3 is missing its conserved closing phenylalanine or tryptophan, this is likely a read error. This chain connects TRBV6-2 or TRBV6-3 to TRBJ2-6, with TRBD2 matching 11 bases. CDR3 length equals 18 residues. V shed 7 bases and J 1 base; nucleotides not matched to a gene: 9. CDR1 MNHEY and CDR2 SVGEGT come from the germline V gene. CDR3 protein: CASTQGLAGLSGANVLTL. In nucleotides, the CDR3 is TGTGCCAGCACCCAAGGACTAGCGGGCCTGTCTGGGGCCAACGTCCTGACTCTC.

V is TRBV11-2 and J is TRBJ2-7, with 7 bases aligning to TRBD1. The CDR3 runs to 16 residues. Looked up from germline, CDR1 is SGHAT and CDR2 is FQNNGV. V shed 1 base, J shed 1 base, and the junction held 7 bases outside the gene matches. The chain's CDR3 is CASSLGWAGGSYEQYF. As DNA, the CDR3 is TGTGCCAGCAGCTTAGGATGGGCAGGGGGTTCCTACGAGCAGTACTTC.

A remark on this clonotype: This may be a read error, as it is one base from a much larger clone. The V and J genes are TRBV2 and TRBJ2-3; D is perhaps TRBD1 (6 bases). CDR3 length: 15 residues. Germline V gives CDR1 SNHLY, CDR2 FYNNEI. The CDR3 sequence: CTSSLGTISTDTQYF. The CDR3 DNA sequence: TGTACCAGCAGCCTGGGGACAATAAGCACAGATACGCAGTATTTT.

V gene TRBV2 combines with J gene TRBJ2-7; TRBD1 agrees at 12 bases. The CDR3 covers 15 residues. V gave up 6 bases and J gave up 1 base; unmatched junction bases: 4. The germline gives CDR1 SNHLY, CDR2 FYNNEI. The CDR3 bases are TGTGCCAGCAGGCCGGGACAGGGGGCTTCCTACGAGCAGTACTTC. Translation gives CASRPGQGASYEQYF.

This clonotype appeared many times. The chain is built from TRBV12-3 or TRBV12-4 and TRBJ2-1; D gene ambiguous. V gave up 6 bases and J gave up 9 bases, with 21 bases separating them. The CDR3 is 15 amino acids. Here the CDR3 DNA reads TGTGCCAGCAGCTACGGTCCCTCCCCAAAGGGTGAGCAGTTCTTC. Its protein is CASSYGPSPKGEQFF.

This clonotype came up many times. The chain uses TRBV5-6 and TRBJ1-3; D is uncertain. CDR1 is SGHDT, CDR2 YYEEEE, per germline. V gave up 4 bases and J gave up 4 bases, with 15 bases separating them. CDR3 length: 15 amino acids. CDR3 sequence reads: CASSLPDDGGNTIYF. The CDR3 DNA reads as TGTGCCAGCAGCCTACCGGACGATGGCGGAAACACCATATATTTT.

The V and J genes are TRBV2 and TRBJ2-7; 7 bases align to TRBD2. Germline loops: CDR1 SNHLY, CDR2 FYNNEI. Unmatched junction bases numbered 4, after V lost 4 bases and J lost 4 bases. The CDR3 consists of 13 residues. DNA for the CDR3: TGTGCCAGCAGTGGGGGGGGGAGATACGAGCAGTACTTC. As protein: CASSGGGRYEQYF. The whole variable domain, filled in from reference TRBV2 and TRBJ2-7, reads EPEVTQTPSHQVTQMGQEVILRCVPISNHLYFYWYRQILGQKVEFLVSFYNNEISEKSEIFDDQFSVERPDGSNFTLKIRSTKLEDSAMYFCASSGGGRYEQYFGPGTRLTVT.

This clonotype was counted many times. The chain recombines TRBV11-2 with TRBJ2-1, with 8 nucleotides matching TRBD2. The ends lost 0 bases at V and 8 bases at J; junction bases unmatched: 15. The CDR3 has 18 residues. CDR1 and CDR2 (germline): SGHAT, FQNNGV. The CDR3 DNA follows: TGTGCCAGCAGCTTAGATCCGGGGGGGCCGTCTCTCGGTGATGAGCAGTTCTTC. Translating it yields CASSLDPGGPSLGDEQFF.

This clonotype was seen a few times. The chain uses TRBV3-1 and TRBJ1-1, with D unresolved. The CDR3 has 14 amino acids. Looked up from germline, CDR1 is LGHDT and CDR2 is YNNKEL (reference sequence). The V end was cut by 3 bases, the J end by 6 bases, with 14 bases between. This chain's CDR3 is CASSQVPWASEAFF. DNA of the CDR3: TGTGCCAGCAGCCAGGTACCCTGGGCCTCTGAAGCTTTCTTT.

A word on this clonotype: Here the CDR3 omits its conserved ending phenylalanine or tryptophan, so a read error is the likely source. The V call is TRBV30, the J call TRBJ2-7; the D gene could be TRBD1 or TRBD2 (5 bases each). The germline V gene encodes CDR1 GTSNPN and CDR2 SVGIG (reference sequence). This CDR3 contains 13 residues. Trimming stripped 5 bases from V and 2 bases from J, with 13 bases between. The CDR3 loop reads CAWGVGPTYEQYS. DNA for the CDR3: TGTGCCTGGGGGGTGGGACCAACCTACGAGCAGTACTCC.

This clonotype was seen repeatedly, ten times or more. V is TRBV6-5 and J is TRBJ2-1; 15 bases are a match to TRBD2. V lost 5 bases and J lost 7; bases outside the gene matches: 15. This CDR3 is built from 19 residues. Germline CDR1 is MNHEY and CDR2 is SVGAGI. CDR3 sequence (DNA): TGTGCCAGCAGTCTCGGACTAGCGGGAGGGCCCTCCTTTGTAAATGAGCAGTTCTTC. Translated: CASSLGLAGGPSFVNEQFF.

Turning to this clonotype: This may stem from a read error, because a much larger clone lies one nucleotide away. The J gene is TRBJ1-1, the V gene TRBV5-6; tentative D call: TRBD1 (6 bases). Looked up from germline, CDR1 is SGHDT and CDR2 is YYEEEE. Between the trimmed V and J ends, which lost 6 bases and 8 bases, there was a span of 14 bases. CDR3 length equals 12 residues. DNA for the CDR3: TGTGCCAGCACCAACCTTGGGACAGAAGCTTTCTTT. This gives the protein CASTNLGTEAFF.

This clonotype has a count of ten or more. The gene calls are TRBV15 and TRBJ1-5, with D unclear. The CDR3 has 15 amino acids. Germline loops: CDR1 LNHNV, CDR2 YYDKDF (reference sequence). Deletions cut 7 bases from V and 2 bases from J, with 15 bases between. This CDR3 reads CATTGEPNGNQPQHF. CDR3 sequence (DNA): TGTGCCACCACTGGCGAGCCAAATGGCAATCAGCCCCAGCATTTT.

This clonotype has ten or more counts. The rearrangement links TRBV6-1 to TRBJ1-1; D remains ambiguous. The CDR3 has 18 residues. The V gene's germline CDR1 is MNHNS and CDR2 SASEGT. V was shortened by 0 bases and J by 4 bases, with 21 bases between the two germline ends. The CDR3 loop reads CASSEASGLSLGITEAFF. In nucleotides, the CDR3 is TGTGCCAGCAGTGAAGCTTCTGGTTTATCTTTAGGGATCACTGAAGCTTTCTTT.

This clonotype was detected many times. The chain recombines TRBV4-1 with TRBJ2-1; D is possibly TRBD2 (5 bases). Germline V gene lookup returns CDR1 MGHRA and CDR2 YSYEKL. V was clipped by 3 bases and J by 16 bases, with 19 bases between them. The CDR3 sequence is 13 residues long. CDR3 nucleotides: TGCGCCAGCAGCCAGGATACGGACGGACGACTATTCTTC. Translated, it gives CASSQDTDGRLFF.

The rearrangement uses TRBV6-2 or TRBV6-3 and TRBJ2-2, with D perhaps TRBD1 (5 bases). Germline-derived CDR1 and CDR2 are MNHEY and SVGEGT. This CDR3 has 13 amino acids. Between the trimmed V and J ends, which lost 5 bases and 5 bases, there was a span of 9 bases. CDR3 in amino acids: CASSTYRTGELFF. CDR3 sequence (DNA): TGTGCCAGCAGTACTTACAGGACCGGGGAGCTGTTTTTT.